Each of the 28 T cell receptor beta chains below was sequenced from the same sample in a study of blood T cell repertoires in COVID-19. Sequencing was performed with immunoSEQ multiplex PCR; in TCRdb, only in-frame clones are kept and a portion is missing. The sample shows about 130,000 clones, roughly four fifths of them seen only once. The sequenced material came from peripheral blood. The receptor set was obtained from a human donor in a cohort sampled during active COVID-19.

CDR3 protein: CASSLPGQVYGYTF. The CDR3, as DNA: TGCGCCAGCAGCTTGCCGGGACAGGTCTATGGCTACACCTTC. V is TRBV5-1 and J is TRBJ1-2; 8 nucleotides line up with TRBD1. The CDR3 covers 14 residues. Trimming took 1 base from V and 4 from J; bases not matched to a gene: 3. CDR1 and CDR2 from the germline V gene are SGHRS and YFSETQ.

V usage is TRBV5-6 and J usage is TRBJ1-2; 12 positions match TRBD1. The junction had 10 bases not matched to a gene; V was cut back by 2 bases and J by 8 bases. The CDR3 contains 16 residues. CDR1 is SGHDT, CDR2 YYEEEE, per germline. The CDR3 loop reads CASSFLGQGALGGYTF. The DNA for the CDR3 is TGTGCCAGCAGCTTTCTGGGACAGGGGGCACTCGGGGGCTACACCTTC.

This sequence joins TRBV4-1 and TRBJ1-2, with a tentative D call TRBD1 (5 bases). CDR1 is MGHRA and CDR2 is YSYEKL in the germline V gene. V was shortened by 3 bases and J by 2 bases, with 16 bases between the two germline ends. CDR3 size: 16 residues. CDR3 sequence: CASSQWRQGTNYGYTF. The CDR3 DNA is TGCGCCAGCAGCCAGTGGCGCCAGGGCACGAACTATGGCTACACCTTC.

The V call is TRBV5-1, the J call TRBJ2-1, with a weak D call TRBD2 (7 bases). Trimming removed 2 bases at V and 2 bases at J, with 11 bases between. CDR3 length equals 15 residues. Per germline, CDR1 SGHRS and CDR2 YFSETQ. The CDR3: CASSFKRDTYNEQFF. Here the CDR3 DNA reads TGCGCCAGCAGCTTTAAGCGGGACACCTACAATGAGCAGTTCTTC.

The chain joins TRBV4-2 to TRBJ1-5, with D unresolved. CDR1 LGHNA and CDR2 YNFKEQ come from the germline V gene. CDR3 length: 18 residues. Trimming shortened V by 2 bases and J by 1 base, and 18 bases separated the two germline ends. CDR3 protein: CASSQSLNTYRSNQPQHF. The DNA of the CDR3 is TGTGCCAGCAGCCAATCTCTTAATACCTATCGGAGCAATCAGCCCCAGCATTTT.

The chain is built from TRBV29-1 and TRBJ1-1; D ambiguous. Germline CDR1 SQVTM, CDR2 ANQGSEA. V lost 0 bases and J lost 7, with 9 bases in between. The CDR3 has 12 residues. The CDR3 nucleotides are TGCAGCGTTGAAGATCACCCCGGTGAAGCTTTCTTT. Translated, it gives CSVEDHPGEAFF.

This chain links TRBV7-2 with TRBJ1-1; D gene unclear. The V gene lost 2 bases and the J gene lost 6 bases, with 10 bases spanning the gap. The CDR3 extends over 13 amino acids. The germline CDR1 and CDR2 sequences are SGHTA and FQGNSA. In DNA, the CDR3 is TGTGCCAGCAGCTTAAGCTTCGGTGCTGAAGCTTTCTTT. Protein product: CASSLSFGAEAFF.

The chain links TRBV2 to TRBJ2-1, with D perhaps matching TRBD2 (6 bases). Between the trimmed V and J ends, which lost 1 base and 8 bases, there was a span of 15 bases. CDR1 is SNHLY and CDR2 is FYNNEI in the germline V gene. The CDR3 extends over 15 amino acids. CDR3 nucleotide sequence: TGTGCCAGCAGTGAAGGACTAGGGGCCCAATATGAGCAGTTCTTC. It translates to CASSEGLGAQYEQFF.

The DNA for the CDR3 is TGTGCCAGCAGTCGGGGTTACGAGCAGTACTTC. Its protein is CASSRGYEQYF. The V gene is TRBV25-1, the J gene TRBJ2-7, with a weak D call TRBD2 (5 bases). Trimming shortened V by 5 bases and J by 4 bases, and 6 bases separated the two germline ends. The CDR3 is 11 amino acids. CDR1 MGHDK and CDR2 SYGVNS come from the germline V gene.

The V and J genes are TRBV9 and TRBJ1-2, with D unclear. This CDR3 has 13 amino acids. Germline V lookup: CDR1 SGDLS, CDR2 YYNGEE. The germline V and J ends were trimmed by 0 bases and 7 bases, with 10 bases remaining between them. The CDR3 is CASSVDEYGGYTF. DNA for the CDR3: TGTGCCAGCAGCGTAGATGAGTACGGTGGCTACACCTTC.

The rearrangement uses TRBV5-1 and TRBJ2-5, with D maybe TRBD1 (6 bases). The ends were cut back, 4 bases at V and 4 bases at J, with 20 bases in the middle. The CDR3 spans 16 residues. Per the germline V gene, CDR1 is SGHRS and CDR2 is YFSETQ. The chain's CDR3 is CASSTMAGGRGETQYF. The CDR3 bases are TGCGCCAGCAGCACAATGGCTGGGGGCCGGGGAGAGACCCAGTACTTC.

The rearrangement uses TRBV6-1 and TRBJ2-3; TRBD1 matches 8 bases. After removal of 0 bases from V and 6 bases from J, the junction contained 8 bases not matched to a gene. The CDR3 loop spans 16 amino acids. CDR1 and CDR2 from the germline V gene are MNHNS and SASEGT. Written as DNA, the CDR3 is TGTGCCAGCAGTGAAGCGCCCGGACAGGGCTGGGATACGCAGTATTTT. This codes for CASSEAPGQGWDTQYF.

The chain couples TRBV6-1 to TRBJ1-2; the D gene is possibly TRBD1 (5 bases). Trimming took 1 base from V and 4 from J, leaving 16 bases between them. Germline V lookup: CDR1 MNHNS, CDR2 SASEGT. The CDR3 covers 16 residues. This CDR3 reads CASSEGTRPPSYGYTF. The CDR3 DNA follows: TGTGCCAGCAGTGAAGGGACAAGGCCACCTTCCTATGGCTACACCTTC.

J is TRBJ1-4 and V is TRBV19; the match to TRBD1 covers 7 bases. CDR1 is LNHDA and CDR2 is SQIVND in the germline V gene (reference sequence). Trimming removed 8 bases from V and 7 bases from J; junction bases left unmatched: 10. The CDR3 is 14 residues long. In DNA, the CDR3 is TGTGCCAGTTCCCCGACAGGGAGACTTGAAAAACTGTTTTTT. Encoded protein: CASSPTGRLEKLFF.

The chain has TRBV2 and TRBJ1-2; D ambiguous. V lost 7 bases to trimming and J lost 4 bases, with 19 bases between them. Germline V gene lookup returns CDR1 SNHLY and CDR2 FYNNEI. The CDR3 has 15 amino acids. The CDR3 here is CASKRDAGSVYGYTF. Written as DNA, the CDR3 is TGTGCCAGCAAGAGGGATGCAGGTTCGGTCTATGGCTACACCTTC.

This clone was detected only a few times. The CDR3 loop is CASSIRGRDQPQHF. CDR3 in DNA: TGTGCCAGTAGTATACGCGGCAGGGATCAGCCCCAGCATTTT. This chain uses TRBV19 with TRBJ1-5; D perhaps matches TRBD1 (5 bases). The germline CDR1 and CDR2 sequences are LNHDA and SQIVND (reference sequence). The CDR3 loop spans 14 amino acids. Trimming removed 2 bases from V and 5 bases from J, with 10 bases in between.

V and J are TRBV30 and TRBJ1-1, with D tentatively TRBD1 (5 bases). Germline V gene sequence: CDR1 GTSNPN, CDR2 SVGIG (reference sequence). The CDR3 loop spans 14 amino acids. With 0 bases removed from V and 5 bases from J, the gap between germline ends came to 13 bases. In DNA, the CDR3 is TGTGCCTGGAGTGTCGGCAGGGTAGGGACTGAAGCTTTCTTT. Translated, it gives CAWSVGRVGTEAFF. The full variable domain, with the rest looked up from reference TRBV30 and TRBJ1-1, is SQTIHQWPATLVQPVGSPLSLECTVEGTSNPNLYWYRQAAGRGLQLLFYSVGIGQISSEVPQNLSASRPQDRQFILSSKKLLLSDSGFYLCAWSVGRVGTEAFFGQGTRLTVV.

This clone was counted between two and nine times. This chain uses TRBV5-1 with TRBJ2-7; 7 nucleotides agree with TRBD2. The V gene end was trimmed by 1 base and the J gene end by 4 bases; junction bases not matched to a gene: 5. Germline V gene sequence: CDR1 SGHRS, CDR2 YFSETQ. This CDR3 is built from 14 residues. For the CDR3, the DNA is TGCGCCAGCAGCTTGTCAGCGGGGCTTTACGAGCAGTACTTC. It yields the protein CASSLSAGLYEQYF.

The chain carries TRBV21-1 and TRBJ1-3; the table's D call, TRBD1, has no DNA check behind it. TRBV21-1 is designated a pseudogene. There are 15 residues in the CDR3. The CDR3 bases are TGTGCCAGCAGCACAACACGCCACTCTGGAAACACCATATATTTT. It is translated as CASSTTRHSGNTIYF.

This clone was recorded many times. The chain links TRBV6-1 to TRBJ1-2; 7 nucleotides match TRBD1. Germline values: CDR1 MNHNS, CDR2 SASEGT. CDR3 length: 16 amino acids. V trimming: 2 bases; J trimming: 2 bases; junction bases outside the gene matches: 8. CDR3 sequence: CASSESVWDSNYGYTF. For the CDR3, the DNA is TGTGCCAGCAGTGAAAGTGTCTGGGACAGCAACTATGGCTACACCTTC.

This clone was found a few times. The V gene is TRBV2, the J gene TRBJ1-6; D not certain. The CDR3 spans 14 residues. V was cut by 2 bases and J by 7 bases, with 9 bases left in between. The germline gives CDR1 SNHLY, CDR2 FYNNEI. The CDR3 region has the DNA TGTGCCAGCAGTGAAACAAGTACCAATTCACCCCTCCACTTT. It translates to CASSETSTNSPLHF.

The chain combines TRBV28 with TRBJ1-1; 8 positions match TRBD1. The J segment lost 1 base and the V segment lost 8 bases, leaving 12 bases of the junction unmatched. The CDR3 is made up of 16 amino acids. Germline V lookup: CDR1 MDHEN, CDR2 SYDVKM. In nucleotides, the CDR3 is TGTGCCAGCCTTAACCAGGGGGCAGGGGCGAACACTGAAGCTTTCTTT. This codes for CASLNQGAGANTEAFF.

This clone was found a few times. This chain uses TRBV5-6 with TRBJ2-7, with D possibly TRBD1 on 6 matching bases. The CDR3 length is 14 residues. In germline, CDR1 is SGHDT, CDR2 YYEEEE. V was cut by 4 bases and J by 2 bases, with 13 bases left in between. The CDR3, as DNA: TGTGCCAGCAGCGACAGGAGAAGCCCCTACGAGCAGTACTTC. Protein sequence: CASSDRRSPYEQYF.

The rearrangement joins TRBV21-1 to TRBJ1-1. TRBV21-1 is described as a pseudogene. The CDR3 has 16 amino acids. The DNA of the CDR3 is TGTGCCAGCAGCAAACGGGGGGCAGGGATGGATAATGAAGCTTTCTTT. Translating gives CASSKRGAGMDNEAFF.

This chain joins TRBV6-5 and TRBJ1-2; no definite D call. This CDR3 has 15 amino acids. V dropped 6 bases and J dropped 8 bases, with 22 bases sitting between them. Looked up from germline, CDR1 is MNHEY and CDR2 is SVGAGI. DNA of the CDR3: TGTGCCAGCAGGGCCCCCGAGGGCAGAGTTGGGGGCTACACCTTC. It is translated as CASRAPEGRVGGYTF.

The CDR3, as DNA: TGTGCCAGCAGCGCCGGGACAGGGGGGGTCTACGAGCAGTACTTC. Translating it yields CASSAGTGGVYEQYF. V usage is TRBV6-5 and J usage is TRBJ2-7, with TRBD1 matching over 11 bases. Looked up from germline, CDR1 is MNHEY and CDR2 is SVGAGI. Trimming at V came to 6 bases and at J to 3 bases, leaving 7 bases not matched to a gene. The CDR3 has 15 residues.

This clone was seen many times. This chain links TRBV3-1 (or the pseudogene TRBV3-2) with TRBJ1-1; D uncertain. The CDR3 loop spans 14 amino acids. The germline V gene encodes CDR1 LGHDT and CDR2 YNNKEL (reference sequence). Trimming removed 5 bases from V and 0 bases from J, with 10 bases in between. DNA for the CDR3: TGTGCCAGCAGCTCCGGGATCATGAACACTGAAGCTTTCTTT. It yields the protein CASSSGIMNTEAFF.

This chain links TRBV5-1 with TRBJ2-3, with D perhaps TRBD1 (5 bases). This CDR3 contains 16 residues. In germline, CDR1 is SGHRS, CDR2 YFSETQ. The germline V and J ends were trimmed by 0 bases and 0 bases, with 11 bases remaining between them. This chain's CDR3 is CASSLEDRPSTDTQYF. CDR3 in DNA: TGCGCCAGCAGCTTGGAAGACAGACCTAGCACAGATACGCAGTATTTT.